This is a list of T cell receptor beta chains from one sample in a study of type 1 regulatory T cells. MiXCR, run by TCRdb on the reads, gives a single entry per CDR3 protein. This table holds thousands of distinct CDR3 sequences, roughly a quarter found once. These receptors have no known antigen. The sequenced material came from cultured T cells, either the whole culture or a sorted T cell fraction (not recorded which). The receptors derive from a human donor in good health. CDR3s leave out the opening cysteine and the closing phenylalanine or tryptophan.

CDR3aa	v_gene	j_gene
ASSPRAGVAYEQY	TRBV11-2	TRBJ2-7
ASSLNGQTYEQY	TRBV7-2	TRBJ2-7
ASSPSGNTYEQY	TRBV18	TRBJ2-7
ASRARQGYGYT	TRBV7-9	TRBJ1-2
ASSTQGTYGYT	TRBV5-4	TRBJ1-2
ASSFRQGRGTQY	TRBV5-1	TRBJ2-5
ASTHGENGEQF	TRBV6-5	TRBJ2-1
ASALTGVNEQY	TRBV5-1	TRBJ2-7
ASSLSGPEADTQY	TRBV5-1	TRBJ2-3
ASSPGQGALGQY	TRBV7-2	TRBJ2-7
ASSPLGDKNEQF	TRBV27	TRBJ2-1
AISLAGGDYT	TRBV10-3	TRBJ1-2
ASRLTGGSAGELF	TRBV5-1	TRBJ2-2
ATSRDLAGIQY	TRBV15	TRBJ2-4